This T cell receptor (beta chain) was sequenced in a study of CXCR3-negative and CXCR3-positive naive CD8 T cells (dated by TCRdb to the late 2010s). Notes on the research overall: Roughly 140 million TRB reads were obtained in total, roughly 1.5 +/- 0.3 million reads per library. Diversity and physicochemical repertoire analyses covered some eleven donors pooled from two independent experiments. Naive subsets from about five donors and memory cells from 3 donors were included in the TRBV-TRBJ cluster analysis. What the study reported, not specific to this receptor: Compared with CXCR3-negative naive cells, CXCR3-positive naive cells had TRB CDR3s with higher hydrophobicity (lower Kidera factor 4), lower energy, and higher strength and volume indices. Because surface CD5, which has been linked to self-reactivity in mice, was comparable between naive subsets, TCR interaction strength was also inferred from TRB CDR3 physicochemical properties. Within the same donor, TRBV-TRBJ usage looked similar between naive CXCR3-negative and CXCR3-positive cells, but memory cells had distinct patterns. Because CXCR3 expression was partially decreased after cryopreservation, freshly isolated PBMCs were used for most assays. Repertoire diversity was comparably high in both naive subsets but much lower in memory CD8+ T cells.

Based on the germline V gene, the CDR1 and CDR2 sequences are SQVTM and ANQGSEA. Inclusive of the bounding cysteine and phenylalanine, the CDR3 is 15 residues long. No DNA sequence is on record. Data came from a NextSeq 550. The Human TCR Profiling Kit (MiLaboratory) was used to prepare UMI-labeled 5' RACE TRB cDNA libraries. The full amount of extracted RNA was used for cDNA synthesis, and the full amount of resulting cDNA was used for PCR amplification. The libraries were made side by side, with each library going through the same number of PCR cycles. In the source study's methods: About 49,000 +/- 11,000 unique UMI-labeled TRB cDNA molecules per library were extracted with MIGEC and MiXCR, with at least two reads per UMI required. On average, about 40,000 +/- 10,000 functional in-frame TRB CDR3 nucleotide clonotypes lacking stop codons were found per library. After each sample was downsampled to 5000 UMI-labeled TRB molecules, VDJtools was used to calculate diversity metrics such as normalized Shannon-Wiener and Chao1. For the central five CDR3 residues, VDJtools calculated physicochemical properties weighted by clonotype size, namely interaction energy, strength, volume and Kidera factor 4. The reads were reprocessed in TCRdb, with one entry per CDR3 protein sequence and no accompanying DNA. The V and J calls and clone size are TCRdb's, not the authors'. This sample's table has entries for about 63,000 distinct CDR3 sequences. Clones ranked in the top ten supply roughly 4.4% of the sample.

Comment on this clonotype: The antigen this receptor binds is unknown.

Each CD8+ T cell subset was flow-sorted in triplicate, with 300,000 or so cells per subset placed directly into RLT lysis buffer. To keep memory contaminants out, a stringent definition of naive CD8+ T cells was applied: CD45RO-CCR7+CD27+CD95-. Peripheral blood mononuclear cells were isolated from buffy coats using standard density gradient centrifugation. Naive CXCR3-negative and CXCR3-positive CD8+ T cells were flow-sorted on a FACSAria III. An RNeasy Mini Kit was used to extract total RNA from the sorted cells. The receptor's source is a human donor in good health. Some clones in this sample may be carry-over from other donors' samples. The chain joins TRBV29-1 to TRBJ2-2; TCRdb designates TRBD1, a call that cannot be tested without DNA. The sequenced sample was naive CXCR3+ CD8+ T cells from blood. What this sample's cell subset or site label stands for: CD45RO-CCR7+CD27+CD95- naive CD8+ T cells expressing CXCR3 (TNR3+). The CDR3 sequence is CSVEGPTGEAGELFF.